Below, 19 T cell receptor beta chains from the same sample are listed, as sequenced in a study of blood T cells in healthy people across ages. Sample-barcoded 5' priming and a J-beta primer mix drove a second PCR of roughly 6 to 12 cycles. MiXCR was run by TCRdb on the 5' RACE reads, yielding one entry per CDR3 protein. The sample consists of roughly 730,000 distinct CDR3 sequences, approximately 53% of them appearing once. What was sequenced was blood. All receptors derive from a man aged 40-49 years in good health.

V usage is TRBV28 and J usage is TRBJ2-1, with 9 positions matching TRBD1. V shed 7 bases and J 9 bases; nucleotides not matched to a gene: 13. This CDR3 comprises 15 residues. CDR1 is MDHEN and CDR2 is SYDVKM in the germline V gene. For the CDR3, the DNA is TGTGCCAGCACTTATAGGGACAGGGTATGGAGTGAGCAGTTCTTC. Translation: CASTYRDRVWSEQFF.

The V and J genes are TRBV27 and TRBJ2-6; D unresolved. Trimming pared 4 bases from V and 1 base from J, leaving 11 bases between. CDR3 length: 16 amino acids. CDR1 and CDR2 from the germline V gene are MNHEY and SMNVEV (reference sequence). CDR3 in DNA: TGTGCCAGCAGTTCCTACGGTCCTTCTGGGGCCAACGTCCTGACTTTC. Its translation is CASSSYGPSGANVLTF.

The chain recombines TRBV4-2 with TRBJ2-7, with TRBD2 identical over 10 bases. V trimming: 0 bases; J trimming: 2 bases; junction bases outside the gene matches: 10. Germline CDR1 LGHNA, CDR2 YNFKEQ. The CDR3 contains 18 residues. The CDR3 sequence: CASSQESLAGMEAYEQYF. The CDR3 coding sequence is TGTGCCAGCAGCCAAGAATCACTAGCGGGGATGGAAGCCTACGAGCAGTACTTC.

The chain recombines TRBV28 with TRBJ2-7; D uncertain. The CDR3 length is 12 residues. V lost 7 bases and J lost 2, with 9 bases in between. Per the germline V gene, CDR1 is MDHEN and CDR2 is SYDVKM. Here the CDR3 DNA reads TGTGCCAGCAAGGATCCAACCTACGAGCAGTACTTC. This translates into CASKDPTYEQYF.

The chain joins TRBV7-2 to TRBJ2-3, with no clear D. This CDR3 contains 15 residues. V was shortened by 5 bases and J by 2 bases, with 14 bases between the two germline ends. CDR1 and CDR2 from the germline V gene are SGHTA and FQGNSA. CDR3 region: CASSHPTGNTDTQYF. CDR3 nucleotide sequence: TGTGCCAGCAGCCACCCCACGGGCAACACAGATACGCAGTATTTT.

The rearrangement uses TRBV6-2 or TRBV6-3 and TRBJ2-7; 7 bases agree with TRBD2. Germline CDR1 and CDR2: MNHEY and SVGEGT. This CDR3 comprises 12 residues. With 7 bases clipped from V and 2 bases from J, the junction kept 2 bases outside the gene matches. The CDR3 coding sequence is TGTGCCAGCAAGCGGGGTACCTACGAGCAGTACTTC. Its translation: CASKRGTYEQYF.

The chain employs TRBV7-3 and TRBJ2-1; TRBD2 matches at 12 bases. CDR3 size: 16 residues. The V gene end was trimmed by 5 bases and the J gene end by 10 bases; junction bases not matched to a gene: 12. CDR1 is SGHTA, CDR2 FQGTGA, per germline. The CDR3 protein is CASSLKGLAGLREQFF. CDR3 DNA sequence: TGTGCCAGCAGCCTAAAAGGACTAGCGGGACTAAGGGAGCAGTTCTTC. The complete variable domain, with remaining parts taken from reference TRBV7-3 and TRBJ2-1, reads GAGVSQTPSNKVTEKGKYVELRCDPISGHTALYWYRQSLGQGPEFLIYFQGTGAADDSGLPNDRFFAVRPEGSVSTLKIQRTERGDSAVYLCASSLKGLAGLREQFFGPGTRLTVL.

V usage is TRBV12-3 or TRBV12-4 and J usage is TRBJ2-1; D remains ambiguous. V gave up 7 bases and J gave up 7 bases, with 17 bases separating them. The CDR3 extends over 14 amino acids. CDR3 DNA: TGTGCCAGCACCCATCAGTGGGTGAGGAATGAGCAGTTCTTC. Its translation: CASTHQWVRNEQFF.

This chain uses TRBV19 with TRBJ2-2; D gene uncertain. Trimming removed 11 bases at V and 5 bases at J, with 15 bases between. This CDR3 comprises 13 residues. CDR1 LNHDA and CDR2 SQIVND come from the germline V gene (reference sequence). The CDR3 DNA reads as TGTGCCTCACAGAATGTGATAACCGGGGAGCTGTTTTTT. This translates into CASQNVITGELFF.

This chain joins TRBV6-2 or TRBV6-3 and TRBJ2-7, with D perhaps matching TRBD1 or TRBD2 (7 bases each). The CDR3 covers 16 residues. In germline, CDR1 is MNHEY, CDR2 SVGEGT. V lost 5 bases and J 5 bases, leaving 22 bases between the germline ends. The CDR3: CASSRRIGAGGDEQYF. The CDR3 DNA is TGTGCCAGCAGTCGCCGGATTGGTGCAGGGGGGGACGAGCAGTACTTC.

The chain couples TRBV29-1 to TRBJ1-1, with a weak D call TRBD1 (6 bases). The V and J ends lost 5 bases and 0 bases respectively, with 13 bases between them. CDR3 length: 14 amino acids. Germline CDR1 and CDR2: SQVTM and ANQGSEA. The chain's CDR3 is CSVQRTVMNTEAFF. The CDR3 region has the DNA TGCAGCGTTCAGAGGACAGTTATGAACACTGAAGCTTTCTTT.

The rearrangement joins TRBV4-1 to TRBJ1-2; D is uncertain. Trimming took off 5 bases at V and 4 bases at J, with 17 bases between the two ends. CDR1 is MGHRA, CDR2 YSYEKL, per germline. This CDR3 spans 15 amino acids. CDR3 region: CASSYRGPASYGYTF. Written as DNA, the CDR3 is TGCGCCAGCAGCTACCGAGGGCCGGCGAGCTATGGCTACACCTTC.

The chain is built from TRBV20-1 and TRBJ2-3; no clear D. Germline CDR1 and CDR2: DFQATT and SNEGSKA (reference sequence). The CDR3 totals 10 residues. Trimming removed 7 bases at V and 2 bases at J, with 4 bases between. The CDR3 sequence: CSGYTDTQYF. The CDR3 DNA reads as TGCAGTGGCTACACAGATACGCAGTATTTT.

This clonotype has more than one count but fewer than ten. The chain links TRBV11-2 to TRBJ1-2, with D possibly TRBD1 on 5 matching bases. CDR1 is SGHAT and CDR2 is FQNNGV in the germline V gene. The CDR3 runs 14 residues. Deletions cut 1 base from V and 9 bases from J, with 15 bases between. CDR3 bases: TGTGCCAGCAGCTTAGGCCAGGGCCCCTGGAGCTACACCTTC. Translation gives CASSLGQGPWSYTF. Based on the CDR3 plus reference TRBV11-2 and TRBJ1-2, the full variable domain is EAGVAQSPRYKIIEKRQSVAFWCNPISGHATLYWYQQILGQGPKLLIQFQNNGVVDDSQLPKDRFSAERLKGVDSTLKIQPAKLEDSAVYLCASSLGQGPWSYTFGSGTRLTVV.

V is TRBV2 and J is TRBJ1-2; no definite D call. CDR1 is SNHLY, CDR2 FYNNEI, per germline. The length of the CDR3 is 13 residues. Trimming took off 4 bases at V and 5 bases at J, with 11 bases between the two ends. CDR3 bases: TGTGCCAGCAGTGGTCAGGCCGGGTATGGCTACACCTTC. Translated: CASSGQAGYGYTF.

J is TRBJ2-3 and V is TRBV19; D gene uncertain. CDR3 length: 13 amino acids. The V gene lost 7 bases and the J gene lost 2 bases, with 10 bases spanning the gap. Germline-derived CDR1 and CDR2 are LNHDA and SQIVND (reference sequence). The CDR3 region has the DNA TGTGCCAGTATGGCGGAGTTCACAGATACGCAGTATTTT. This sequence encodes CASMAEFTDTQYF.

This chain links TRBV7-9 with TRBJ2-5; 10 bases match TRBD1. The DNA end lines up better with TRBJ2-7; the J call may be wrong. CDR1 is SEHNR, CDR2 FQNEAQ, per germline (reference sequence). This CDR3 has 15 residues. CDR3 sequence (DNA): TGTGCCAGCAGCTCGGGACAGGGGCTCACATACGAGCAGTACTTC. This sequence encodes CASSSGQGLTYEQYF.

There are a few counts of this clonotype. The chain carries TRBV7-2 and TRBJ2-5; D possibly corresponds to TRBD1 (6 bases). The CDR3 is 13 amino acids. Trimming took 6 bases from V and 5 from J, leaving 13 bases between them. Germline V lookup: CDR1 SGHTA, CDR2 FQGNSA. The CDR3 spells CASSFAGVETQYF. CDR3 bases: TGTGCCAGCAGTTTTGCAGGGGTGGAGACCCAGTACTTC.

This clonotype showed up just once. The chain recombines TRBV4-2 with TRBJ2-5; 8 nucleotides line up with TRBD2. Losses at the gene ends were 1 base for V and 3 bases for J; bases not matched to a gene: 4. CDR1 and CDR2 (germline): LGHNA, YNFKEQ. This CDR3 has 15 residues. CDR3: CASSQGAAGEETQYF. The CDR3 nucleotides are TGTGCCAGCAGCCAAGGGGCAGCGGGAGAAGAGACCCAGTACTTC.